This is a list of T cell receptor beta chains from one sample in a study of blood T cell repertoires in COVID-19. The table came from immunoSEQ multiplex PCR; TCRdb's copy has only in-frame clones and leaves some out. The data hold over 300,000 clones, with around 90% observed a single time. Sample: peripheral blood. The receptors here all came from a man between 18 and 35 years old with active or convalescent COVID-19. CDR3s include the opening cysteine and the closing phenylalanine or tryptophan. The D gene is left open where the match is weak. Size is omitted from some rows. Given values are once, few, many or a class for expanded clones.

CASSTLSGITGELFF | TGTGCCAGCTCAACCCTAAGCGGGATCACCGGGGAGCTGTTTTTT | 15 | TRBV18 | TRBD2 | TRBJ2-2 | NA
CASSRWDRAYNEQFF | TGTGCCAGCAGCCGGTGGGACAGGGCCTACAATGAGCAGTTCTTC | 15 | TRBV28 | TRBD1 | TRBJ2-1 | NA
CASSQQGLFGEAFF | TGTGCCAGCAGCCAACAGGGGCTATTTGGTGAAGCTTTCTTT | 14 | TRBV3-1/TRBV3-2 | NA | TRBJ1-1 | NA
CASSRDRGPTGELFF | TGTGCCAGCAGTCGCGACAGGGGGCCCACCGGGGAGCTGTTTTTT | 15 | TRBV6-5 | TRBD1 | TRBJ2-2 | NA
CASTGEGFGGYTF | TGTGCCAGCACCGGGGAGGGGTTCGGTGGCTACACCTTC | 13 | TRBV2 | NA | TRBJ1-2 | NA
CASSDSPAAGELFF | TGTGCCAGCAGTGACTCACCCGCGGCGGGGGAGCTGTTTTTT | 14 | TRBV6-4 | NA | TRBJ2-2 | NA
CASSLDLVTIVTGELFF | TGTGCCAGCAGCTTAGATTTGGTTACCATAGTGACCGGGGAGCTGTTTTTT | 17 | TRBV11-2 | NA | TRBJ2-2 | NA
CASSTRGASSYNEQFF | TGTGCCAGCAGTACCAGGGGGGCGAGCTCCTACAATGAGCAGTTCTTC | 16 | TRBV11-2 | NA | TRBJ2-1 | NA
CASSPRVGLGSEQYF | TGTGCCAGCAGTCCCAGGGTGGGCCTTGGTTCCGAGCAGTACTTC | 15 | TRBV27 | NA | TRBJ2-7 | NA
CASSSTRTSSVRETQYF | TGTGCCAGCAGCTCGACACGGACTAGCAGTGTTCGAGAGACCCAGTACTTC | 17 | TRBV7-9 | TRBD2 | TRBJ2-5 | NA
CASRVDREQYF | TGTGCCAGCAGGGTAGATAGAGAGCAGTACTTC | 11 | TRBV2 | NA | TRBJ2-7 | NA
CASSPGQPYGYTF | TGTGCCAGCAGCCCGGGACAGCCCTATGGCTACACCTTC | 13 | TRBV7-8 | TRBD1 | TRBJ1-2 | NA
CASSLGLAGGPGELFF | TGCGCCAGCAGCCTCGGACTAGCGGGGGGGCCCGGGGAGCTGTTTTTT | 16 | TRBV4-1 | TRBD2 | TRBJ2-2 | NA
CASSYRANYGYTF | TGTGCCAGCAGTTATCGGGCTAACTATGGCTACACCTTC | 13 | TRBV27 | NA | TRBJ1-2 | NA
CASSPQGAGGYSNQPQHF | TGTGCCAGCTCACCACAGGGGGCAGGGGGTTATAGCAATCAGCCCCAGCATTTT | 18 | TRBV18 | TRBD1 | TRBJ1-5 | NA
CASSIQGWVGNQPQHF | TGTGCCAGTAGTATTCAGGGATGGGTAGGGAATCAGCCCCAGCATTTT | 16 | TRBV19 | NA | TRBJ1-5 | NA
CASSQEWLYEQYF | TGTGCCAGCAGCCAAGAATGGCTCTACGAGCAGTACTTC | 13 | TRBV14 | NA | TRBJ2-7 | NA
CASSSQGAARMGQYF | TGTGCCAGCAGCTCGCAGGGGGCCGCGAGGATGGGGCAGTACTTC | 15 | TRBV11-2 | TRBD1 | TRBJ2-5 | NA
CSATTGGAEGYTF | TGCAGCGCCACAACGGGGGGGGCCGAGGGCTACACCTTC | 13 | TRBV29-1 | NA | TRBJ1-2 | NA
CASSRNQGGGNQPQHF | TGTGCCAGCAGCCGAAATCAGGGAGGCGGCAATCAGCCCCAGCATTTT | 16 | TRBV6-2/TRBV6-3 | NA | TRBJ1-5 | NA
CASNLRDLTEAFF | TGTGCCAGCAACCTCAGGGATTTGACTGAAGCTTTCTTT | 13 | TRBV7-2 | NA | TRBJ1-1 | few
CASSPRGRAIDTQYF | TGCGCCAGCAGCCCCAGGGGACGAGCCATAGATACGCAGTATTTT | 15 | TRBV4-1 | NA | TRBJ2-3 | NA
CASSFERNSNTGELFF | TGTGCCAGCAGTTTTGAGAGGAACTCGAACACCGGGGAGCTGTTTTTT | 16 | TRBV28 | NA | TRBJ2-2 | NA
CASSLTGQGGNTIYF | TGTGCCAGCAGTTTAACCGGACAGGGGGGAAACACCATATATTTT | 15 | TRBV28 | TRBD1 | TRBJ1-3 | few
CASSLSAGHYEQYF | TGCGCCAGCAGCTTGTCCGCAGGGCACTACGAGCAGTACTTC | 14 | TRBV5-1 | NA | TRBJ2-7 | NA
CASSRFRGGVTGELFF | TGCGCCAGCAGTCGATTCCGGGGGGGCGTCACCGGGGAGCTGTTTTTT | 16 | TRBV4-3 | TRBD2 | TRBJ2-2 | NA
CASSEGWGNGNSPLHF | TGTGCCAGCAGCGAGGGGTGGGGTAATGGGAATTCACCCCTCCACTTT | 16 | TRBV9 | NA | TRBJ1-6 | NA
CASSLYGSSYNSPLHF | TGCGCCAGCAGCTTGTACGGGAGCTCCTATAATTCACCCCTCCACTTT | 16 | TRBV5-1 | NA | TRBJ1-6 | NA
CASSSGRPPPYGYTF | TGTGCCAGCAGCAGCGGCAGGCCCCCACCGTACGGCTACACCTTC | 15 | TRBV28 | NA | TRBJ1-2 | NA
CASSVGSEGNQPQHF | TGTGCCAGCAGCGTAGGCTCGGAGGGCAATCAGCCCCAGCATTTT | 15 | TRBV9 | NA | TRBJ1-5 | NA